This T cell receptor (beta chain) was identified during a study of cytomegalovirus exposure and HLA in healthy donors. Primers included in the PCR were 60 Vbeta and 13 Jbeta primers. TCRdb's copy holds only in-frame clones and misses some; the assay was immunoSEQ multiplex PCR. The sample has about 82,000 clones; around four fifths are singletons. Germline-derived CDR1 and CDR2 are SGHTA and FQGTGA. With V trimmed by 5 bases and J by 6 bases, 9 bases remained unmatched. The CDR3 spans 15 residues. This clone was counted once. What it binds is not known. Study-level results: Being productive about 87% or about 30% of the time was typical of most TCR beta V segments in an earlier analysis. Researchers reportedly found TCR beta sequences accurately predicted most subjects' HLA-A and HLA-B alleles.

The genes are TRBV7-3 and TRBJ2-1; 8 nucleotides align to TRBD2. This clonotype originated in a woman between 50 and 59 years old in good health and CMV-seropositive. Sequencing was carried out using PBMCs. CDR3 protein: CASSAPGLVSNEQFF. The DNA for the CDR3 is TGTGCCAGCAGCGCACCGGGACTAGTATCCAATGAGCAGTTCTTC.